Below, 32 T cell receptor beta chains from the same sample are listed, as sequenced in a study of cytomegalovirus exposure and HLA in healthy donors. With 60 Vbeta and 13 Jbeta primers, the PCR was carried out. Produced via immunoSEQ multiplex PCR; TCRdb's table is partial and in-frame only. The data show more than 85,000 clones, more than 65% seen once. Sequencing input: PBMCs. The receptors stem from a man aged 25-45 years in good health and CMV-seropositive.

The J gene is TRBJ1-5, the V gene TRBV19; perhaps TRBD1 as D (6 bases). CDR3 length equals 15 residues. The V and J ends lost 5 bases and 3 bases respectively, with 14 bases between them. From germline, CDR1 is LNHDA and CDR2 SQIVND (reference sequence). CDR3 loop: CASSSIQGANQPQHF. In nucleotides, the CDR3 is TGTGCCAGTAGTTCGATACAGGGTGCCAATCAGCCCCAGCATTTT.

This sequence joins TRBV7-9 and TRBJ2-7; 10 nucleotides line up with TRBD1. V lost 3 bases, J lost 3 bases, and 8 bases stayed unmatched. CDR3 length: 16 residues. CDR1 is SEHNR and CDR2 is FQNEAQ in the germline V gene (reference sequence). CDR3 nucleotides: TGTGCCAGCAGCTTCCTCCGGACAGGGGGTAACTACGAGCAGTACTTC. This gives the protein CASSFLRTGGNYEQYF.

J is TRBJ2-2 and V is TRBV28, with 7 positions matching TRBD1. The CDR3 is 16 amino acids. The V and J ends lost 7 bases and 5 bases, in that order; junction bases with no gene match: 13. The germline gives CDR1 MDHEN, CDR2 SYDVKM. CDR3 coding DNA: TGTGCCAGCATCCCCGCGAGGCAGGGGGTGACCGGGGAGCTGTTTTTT. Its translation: CASIPARQGVTGELFF. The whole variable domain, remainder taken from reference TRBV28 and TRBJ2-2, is DVKVTQSSRYLVKRTGEKVFLECVQDMDHENMFWYRQDPGLGLRLIYFSYDVKMKEKGDIPEGYSVSREKKERFSLILESASTNQTSMYLCASIPARQGVTGELFFGEGSRLTVL.

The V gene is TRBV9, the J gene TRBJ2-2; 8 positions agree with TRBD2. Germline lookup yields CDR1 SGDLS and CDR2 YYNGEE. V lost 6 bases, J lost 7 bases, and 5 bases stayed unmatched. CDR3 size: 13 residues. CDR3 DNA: TGTGCCAGCACGGGGGGGGCCTACGGGGAGCTGTTTTTT. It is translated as CASTGGAYGELFF.

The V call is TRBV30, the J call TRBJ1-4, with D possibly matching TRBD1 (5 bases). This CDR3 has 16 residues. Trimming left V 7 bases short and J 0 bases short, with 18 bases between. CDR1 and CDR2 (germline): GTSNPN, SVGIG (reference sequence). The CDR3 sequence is CASRVLGLATNEKLFF. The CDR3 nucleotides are TGTGCCTCCAGGGTTCTCGGGCTTGCAACTAATGAAAAACTGTTTTTT.

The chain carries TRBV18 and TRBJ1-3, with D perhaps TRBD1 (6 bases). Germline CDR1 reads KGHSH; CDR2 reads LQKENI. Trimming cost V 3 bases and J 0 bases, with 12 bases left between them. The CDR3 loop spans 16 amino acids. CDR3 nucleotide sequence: TGTGCCAGCTCACCCTCCCAGGGGCACTCTGGAAACACCATATATTTT. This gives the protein CASSPSQGHSGNTIYF.

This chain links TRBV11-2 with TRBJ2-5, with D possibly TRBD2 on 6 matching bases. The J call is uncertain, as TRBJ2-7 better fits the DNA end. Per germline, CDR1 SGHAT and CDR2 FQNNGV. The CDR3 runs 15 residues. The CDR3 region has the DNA TGTGCCAGCAGCCGCGGACTAAGCGATTCCTACGAGCAGTACTTC. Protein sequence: CASSRGLSDSYEQYF.

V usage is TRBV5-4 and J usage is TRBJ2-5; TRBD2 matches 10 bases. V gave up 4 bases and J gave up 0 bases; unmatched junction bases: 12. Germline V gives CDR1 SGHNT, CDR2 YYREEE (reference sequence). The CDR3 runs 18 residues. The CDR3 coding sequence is TGTGCCAGCAGCCAGATGTTACGGACTAGCGGAAACCAAGAGACCCAGTACTTC. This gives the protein CASSQMLRTSGNQETQYF.

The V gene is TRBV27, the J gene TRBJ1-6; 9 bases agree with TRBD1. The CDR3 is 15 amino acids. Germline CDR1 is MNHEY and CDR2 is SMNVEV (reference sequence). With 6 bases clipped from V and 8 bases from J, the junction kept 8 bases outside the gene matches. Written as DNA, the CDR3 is TGTGCCAGCAGGCTCCCGGGACAGGGCTATTCACCCCTCCACTTT. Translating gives CASRLPGQGYSPLHF.

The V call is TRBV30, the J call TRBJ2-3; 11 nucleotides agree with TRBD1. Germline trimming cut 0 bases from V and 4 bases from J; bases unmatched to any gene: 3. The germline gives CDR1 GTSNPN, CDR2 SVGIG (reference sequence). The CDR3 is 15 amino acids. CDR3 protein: CAWSVGQGAADTQYF. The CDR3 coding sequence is TGTGCCTGGAGTGTAGGACAGGGGGCGGCAGATACGCAGTATTTT.

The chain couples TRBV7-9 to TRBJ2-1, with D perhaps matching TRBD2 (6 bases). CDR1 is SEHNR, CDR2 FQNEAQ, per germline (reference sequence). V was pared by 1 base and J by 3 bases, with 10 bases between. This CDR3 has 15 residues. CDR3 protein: CASSLGAGSYNEQFF. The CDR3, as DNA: TGTGCCAGCAGCTTAGGGGCGGGGAGCTACAATGAGCAGTTCTTC.

CDR3 sequence (DNA): TGCGCCAGCAGCCAAGCGGACAGGGGGCTCTACGAGCAGTACTTC. This encodes CASSQADRGLYEQYF. The chain joins TRBV4-1 to TRBJ2-7; 11 bases map to TRBD1. The junction had 2 bases not matched to a gene; V was cut back by 1 base and J by 3 bases. The CDR3 totals 15 residues. Germline loops: CDR1 MGHRA, CDR2 YSYEKL.

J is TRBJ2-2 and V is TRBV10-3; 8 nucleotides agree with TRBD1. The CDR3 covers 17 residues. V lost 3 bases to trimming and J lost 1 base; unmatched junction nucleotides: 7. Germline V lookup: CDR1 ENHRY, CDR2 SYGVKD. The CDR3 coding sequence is TGTGCCATCAGTGAATGGGGGACAGGAATGAACACCGGGGAGCTGTTTTTT. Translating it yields CAISEWGTGMNTGELFF.

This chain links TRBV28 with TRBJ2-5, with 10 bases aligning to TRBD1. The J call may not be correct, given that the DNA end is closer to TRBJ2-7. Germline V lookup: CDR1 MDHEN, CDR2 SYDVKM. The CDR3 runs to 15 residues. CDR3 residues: CASRKDRGFLYEQYF. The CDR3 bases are TGTGCCAGCAGGAAGGACAGGGGGTTCCTTTACGAGCAGTACTTC.

The CDR3 sequence: CASSPQGSTDTQYF. In DNA, the CDR3 is TGTGCCAGCAGCCCCCAGGGGTCGACAGATACGCAGTATTTT. V usage is TRBV7-2 and J usage is TRBJ2-3; D may be TRBD1 (6 bases). CDR1 and CDR2 (germline): SGHTA, FQGNSA. The CDR3 sequence is 14 residues long. V was cut by 5 bases and J by 3 bases, with 12 bases left in between. Complete variable domain (other parts from reference TRBV7-2 and TRBJ2-3): GAGVSQSPSNKVTEKGKDVELRCDPISGHTALYWYRQSLGQGLEFLIYFQGNSAPDKSGLPSDRFSAERTGGSVSTLTIQRTQQEDSAVYLCASSPQGSTDTQYFGPGTRLTVL.

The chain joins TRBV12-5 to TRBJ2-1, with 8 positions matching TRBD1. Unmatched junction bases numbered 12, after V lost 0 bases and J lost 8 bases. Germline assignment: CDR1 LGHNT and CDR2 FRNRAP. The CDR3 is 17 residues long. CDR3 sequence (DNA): TGTGCTAGTGGTTTGGTACTAGGGAACAGGGGGTTTGATGAGCAGTTCTTC. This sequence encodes CASGLVLGNRGFDEQFF.

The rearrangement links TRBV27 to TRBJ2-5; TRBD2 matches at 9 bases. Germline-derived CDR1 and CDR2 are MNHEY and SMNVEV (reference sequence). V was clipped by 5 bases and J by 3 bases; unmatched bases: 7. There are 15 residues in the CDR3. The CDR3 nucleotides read TGTGCCAGCAGTCCCAGGACTAGCGCCAAAGAGACCCAGTACTTC. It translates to CASSPRTSAKETQYF.

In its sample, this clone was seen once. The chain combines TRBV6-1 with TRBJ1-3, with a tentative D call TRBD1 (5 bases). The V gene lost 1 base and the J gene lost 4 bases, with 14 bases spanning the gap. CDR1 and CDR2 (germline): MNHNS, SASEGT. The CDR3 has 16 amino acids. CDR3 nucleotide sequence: TGTGCCAGCAGTGAAGGGAGTTCCGGGGGAGGAAACACCATATATTTT. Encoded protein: CASSEGSSGGGNTIYF.

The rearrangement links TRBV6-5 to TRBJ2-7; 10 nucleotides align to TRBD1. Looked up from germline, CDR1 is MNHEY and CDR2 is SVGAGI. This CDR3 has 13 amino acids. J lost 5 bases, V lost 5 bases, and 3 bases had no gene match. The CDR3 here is CASSRDRGHEQYF. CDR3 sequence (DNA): TGTGCCAGCAGTCGGGACAGGGGACACGAGCAGTACTTC.

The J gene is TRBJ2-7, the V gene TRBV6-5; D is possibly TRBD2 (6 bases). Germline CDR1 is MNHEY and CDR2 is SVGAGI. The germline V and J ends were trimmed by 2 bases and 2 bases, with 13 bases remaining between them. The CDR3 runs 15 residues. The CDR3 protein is CASSYVRGVTYEQYF. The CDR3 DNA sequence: TGTGCCAGCAGTTACGTACGCGGGGTGACCTACGAGCAGTACTTC.

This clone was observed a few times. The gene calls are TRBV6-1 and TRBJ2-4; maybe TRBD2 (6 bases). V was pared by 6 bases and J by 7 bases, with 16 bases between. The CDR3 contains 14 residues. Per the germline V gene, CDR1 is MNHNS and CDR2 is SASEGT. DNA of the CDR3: TGTGCCAGCAGCCAGGAGGGGAAGGGGAACATTCAGTACTTC. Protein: CASSQEGKGNIQYF.

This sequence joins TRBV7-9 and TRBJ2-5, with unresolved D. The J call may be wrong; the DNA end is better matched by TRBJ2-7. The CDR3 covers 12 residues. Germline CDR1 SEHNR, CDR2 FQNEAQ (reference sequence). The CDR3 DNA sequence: TGTGCCAGCAGCTCAACCCTCTACGAGCAGTACTTC. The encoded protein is CASSSTLYEQYF.

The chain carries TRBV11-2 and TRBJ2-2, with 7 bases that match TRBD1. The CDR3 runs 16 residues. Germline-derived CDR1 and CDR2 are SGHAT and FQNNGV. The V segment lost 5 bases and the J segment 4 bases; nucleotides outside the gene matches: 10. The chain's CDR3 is CASSIPGQSVTGELFF. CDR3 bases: TGTGCCAGCAGCATCCCGGGACAGTCGGTCACCGGGGAGCTGTTTTTT.

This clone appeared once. The CDR3 DNA sequence: TGCGGGGCTAACACCGGGGAGCTGTTTTTT. Its protein product is CGANTGELFF. The chain couples TRBV20-1 to TRBJ2-2, with a possible D match to TRBD1 (5 bases). The CDR3 is made up of 10 amino acids. Germline V gene data show CDR1 as DFQATT and CDR2 as SNEGSKA (reference sequence).

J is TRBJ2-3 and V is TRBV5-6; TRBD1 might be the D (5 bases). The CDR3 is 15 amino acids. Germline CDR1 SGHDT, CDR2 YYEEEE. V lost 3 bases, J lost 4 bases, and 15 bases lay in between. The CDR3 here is CASSYGRASPDTQYF. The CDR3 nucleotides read TGTGCCAGCAGCTATGGCAGGGCTTCTCCAGATACGCAGTATTTT.

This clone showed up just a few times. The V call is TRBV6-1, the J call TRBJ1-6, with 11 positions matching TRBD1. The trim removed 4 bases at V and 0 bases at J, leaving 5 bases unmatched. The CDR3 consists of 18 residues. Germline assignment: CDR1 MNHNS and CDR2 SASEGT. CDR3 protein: CASSGTGGPSSYNSPLHF. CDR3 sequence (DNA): TGTGCCAGCAGTGGGACAGGGGGCCCGAGCTCCTATAATTCACCCCTCCACTTT.

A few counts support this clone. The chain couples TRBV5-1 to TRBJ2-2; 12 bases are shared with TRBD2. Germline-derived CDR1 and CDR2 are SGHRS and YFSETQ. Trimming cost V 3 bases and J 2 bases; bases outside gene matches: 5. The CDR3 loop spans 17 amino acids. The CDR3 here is CASSWALAGGNTGELFF. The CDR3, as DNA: TGCGCCAGCAGCTGGGCACTAGCGGGGGGAAACACCGGGGAGCTGTTTTTT.

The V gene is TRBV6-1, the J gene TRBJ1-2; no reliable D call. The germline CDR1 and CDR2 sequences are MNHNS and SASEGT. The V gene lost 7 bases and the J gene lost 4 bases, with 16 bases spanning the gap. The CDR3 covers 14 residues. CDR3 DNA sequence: TGTGCCAGCACATTCACCGGGAGGGCCTATGGCTACACCTTC. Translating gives CASTFTGRAYGYTF.

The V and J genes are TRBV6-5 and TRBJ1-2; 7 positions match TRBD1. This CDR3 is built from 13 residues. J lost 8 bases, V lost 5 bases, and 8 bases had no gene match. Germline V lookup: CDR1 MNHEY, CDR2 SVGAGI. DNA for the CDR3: TGTGCCAGCAGTAGCGACAGGGTCGGGGGCTACACCTTC. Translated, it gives CASSSDRVGGYTF.

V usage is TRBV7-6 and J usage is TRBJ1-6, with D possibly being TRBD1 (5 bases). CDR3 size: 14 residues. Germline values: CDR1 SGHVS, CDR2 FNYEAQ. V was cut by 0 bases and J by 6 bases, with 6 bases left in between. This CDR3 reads CASSLATANSPLHF. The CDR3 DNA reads TGTGCCAGCAGCTTAGCGACAGCTAATTCACCCCTCCACTTT.

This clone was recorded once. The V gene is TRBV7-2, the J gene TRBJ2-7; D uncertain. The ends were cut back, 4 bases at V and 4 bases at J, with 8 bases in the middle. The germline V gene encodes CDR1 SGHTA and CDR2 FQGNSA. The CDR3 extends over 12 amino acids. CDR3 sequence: CASSSWAYEQYF. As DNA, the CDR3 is TGTGCCAGCAGCTCCTGGGCGTACGAGCAGTACTTC.

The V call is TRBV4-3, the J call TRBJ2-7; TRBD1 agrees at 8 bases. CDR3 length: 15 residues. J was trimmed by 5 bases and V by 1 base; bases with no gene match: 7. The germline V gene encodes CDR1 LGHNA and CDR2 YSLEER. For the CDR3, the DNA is TGCGCCAGCAGCCAAGTGGGGACAGGTTGGAACGAGCAGTACTTC. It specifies CASSQVGTGWNEQYF.